Shown below are 14 T cell receptor beta chains from a single sample sequenced in a study of T cell responses to AZD1222 COVID-19 vaccine. Sequencing was performed with immunoSEQ multiplex PCR; in TCRdb, only in-frame clones are kept and a portion is missing. This sample yields approximately 110,000 clones, of which 88% are seen a single time; 4% to 5.5% belongs to the top ten. The material sequenced was peripheral blood, taken on day 0 of AZD1222 vaccination. The receptors were sampled from an adult in good health.

The chain has TRBV27 and TRBJ1-1, with a weak D call TRBD1 (5 bases). The V and J ends lost 5 bases and 0 bases respectively, with 16 bases between them. Germline V gene data show CDR1 as MNHEY and CDR2 as SMNVEV (reference sequence). The CDR3 spans 16 residues. CDR3 region: CASSRAGSGMNTEAFF. The CDR3 DNA follows: TGTGCCAGCAGTAGGGCAGGGTCAGGGATGAACACTGAAGCTTTCTTT.

This chain uses TRBV21-1 with TRBJ2-7; TRBD2 is the table's D call and was not checked against the DNA. TRBV21-1 counts as a pseudogene. The CDR3 sequence is 20 residues long. This CDR3 reads CASSKVEAFREGRGDYEQYF. The CDR3 coding sequence is TGTGCCAGCAGCAAAGTAGAGGCTTTCAGAGAGGGGAGGGGGGATTACGAGCAGTACTTC.

The chain has TRBV7-9 and TRBJ1-3, with unresolved D. Germline assignment: CDR1 SEHNR and CDR2 FQNEAQ (reference sequence). This CDR3 comprises 14 residues. V lost 11 bases and J lost 0, with 14 bases in between. Here the CDR3 reads CAAGKTSSGNTIYF. The DNA for the CDR3 is TGTGCCGCGGGGAAGACGTCCTCTGGAAACACCATATATTTT. The full variable domain, with the rest looked up from reference TRBV7-9 and TRBJ1-3, is DTGVSQNPRHKITKRGQNVTFRCDPISEHNRLYWYRQTLGQGPEFLTYFQNEAQLEKSRLLSDRFSAERPKGSFSTLEIQRTEQGDSAMYLCAAGKTSSGNTIYFGEGSWLTVV.

The gene calls are TRBV28 and TRBJ1-2; D call uncertain. V dropped 6 bases and J dropped 7 bases, with 18 bases sitting between them. Germline V CDR1 and CDR2: MDHEN, SYDVKM. The CDR3 covers 14 residues. The CDR3 protein is CASSAPASNPGYTF. CDR3 in DNA: TGTGCCAGCAGCGCCCCCGCCAGTAACCCTGGCTACACCTTC.

The chain carries TRBV5-1 and TRBJ2-3; possibly TRBD1 or TRBD2 for D (6 bases each). Trimming stripped 1 base from V and 4 bases from J, with 13 bases between. Looked up from germline, CDR1 is SGHRS and CDR2 is YFSETQ. CDR3 length equals 15 residues. CDR3 bases: TGCGCCAGCAGCTTGATCGGGGGCGCCCCAGATACGCAGTATTTT. It yields the protein CASSLIGGAPDTQYF.

The J gene is TRBJ1-2, the V gene TRBV7-2; 10 bases line up with TRBD1. The germline V gene has CDR1 SGHTA and CDR2 FQGNSA. This CDR3 is built from 15 residues. V was clipped by 4 bases and J by 5 bases; unmatched bases: 7. In nucleotides, the CDR3 is TGTGCCAGCAGCTCCCGACAGGGGGCAGGGTATGGCTACACCTTC. It is translated as CASSSRQGAGYGYTF.

This clone has just one count. This chain joins TRBV7-9 and TRBJ1-5; perhaps TRBD1 as D (6 bases). Germline lookup yields CDR1 SEHNR and CDR2 FQNEAQ (reference sequence). Trimming cost V 5 bases and J 6 bases, with 14 bases left between them. The CDR3 length is 14 residues. Here the CDR3 DNA reads TGTGCCAGCAGCGCAACAGGGTTAGGTCAGCCCCAGCATTTT. This gives the protein CASSATGLGQPQHF. Drawing the rest from reference TRBV7-9 and TRBJ1-5, the complete variable domain is DTGVSQNPRHKITKRGQNVTFRCDPISEHNRLYWYRQTLGQGPEFLTYFQNEAQLEKSRLLSDRFSAERPKGSFSTLEIQRTEQGDSAMYLCASSATGLGQPQHFGDGTRLSIL.

Only a few counts were recorded for this clone. The V and J genes are TRBV5-1 and TRBJ2-3; D is uncertain. V was shortened by 0 bases and J by 1 base, with 12 bases between the two germline ends. The length of the CDR3 is 16 residues. Per germline, CDR1 SGHRS and CDR2 YFSETQ. The CDR3 nucleotides are TGCGCCAGCAGCTTGGATTATCGGGCAGGCACAGATACGCAGTATTTT. Translated, it gives CASSLDYRAGTDTQYF.

This clone was picked up one time. For the CDR3, the DNA is TGTGCCAGCAGTTTAATGTCGGCACGCCAGTACTTC. Translated: CASSLMSARQYF. The chain recombines TRBV28 with TRBJ2-5; D uncertain. Trimming took 2 bases from V and 10 from J, leaving 11 bases between them. The germline gives CDR1 MDHEN, CDR2 SYDVKM. This CDR3 spans 12 amino acids.

The CDR3: CASTTTGQVGPYEQYF. The CDR3 coding sequence is TGCGCCAGCACCACAACGGGACAGGTTGGGCCCTACGAGCAGTACTTC. The gene calls are TRBV4-1 and TRBJ2-7; TRBD1 aligns across 8 bases. The germline CDR1 and CDR2 sequences are MGHRA and YSYEKL. Germline trimming cut 7 bases from V and 2 bases from J; bases unmatched to any gene: 13. The CDR3 extends over 16 amino acids.

This clone has only a few counts. The chain uses TRBV2 and TRBJ2-2; D may be TRBD1 (6 bases). The CDR3 sequence is 15 residues long. V gave up 7 bases and J gave up 0 bases, with 12 bases separating them. From germline, CDR1 is SNHLY and CDR2 FYNNEI. As DNA, the CDR3 is TGTGCCAGCACCGGGACACCCCCGAACACCGGGGAGCTGTTTTTT. Translated, it gives CASTGTPPNTGELFF.

This clone has just a few counts. The rearrangement joins TRBV19 to TRBJ2-1, with D perhaps TRBD1 (6 bases). Germline V gene data show CDR1 as LNHDA and CDR2 as SQIVND (reference sequence). This CDR3 contains 14 residues. Trimming shortened V by 4 bases and J by 1 base, and 8 bases separated the two germline ends. The CDR3 bases are TGTGCCAGTAGTAATGACAGGTCCTACAATGAGCAGTTCTTC. Encoded protein: CASSNDRSYNEQFF.

V and J are TRBV6-5 and TRBJ2-3, with D hard to call. V gave up 5 bases and J gave up 0 bases, with 9 bases separating them. This CDR3 comprises 14 residues. Germline CDR1 MNHEY, CDR2 SVGAGI. CDR3 sequence: CASSTGLSTDTQYF. DNA of the CDR3: TGTGCCAGCAGTACGGGCCTAAGCACAGATACGCAGTATTTT.

The chain uses TRBV4-3 and TRBJ2-2; maybe TRBD2 (6 bases). This CDR3 is built from 16 residues. CDR1 and CDR2 (germline): LGHNA, YSLEER. V shed 4 bases and J shed 1 base, with 13 bases lying between them. The CDR3 here is CASSPVGTLNTGELFF. DNA for the CDR3: TGCGCCAGCAGCCCAGTCGGGACTTTGAACACCGGGGAGCTGTTTTTT.